This is a list of T cell receptor beta chains from one sample in a study of cytomegalovirus exposure and HLA in healthy donors. The table came from immunoSEQ multiplex PCR; TCRdb's copy has only in-frame clones and leaves some out. This table holds approximately 170,000 clones, 70% to 75% found once. The sequencing input was PBMCs. The receptors were sampled from a man aged 25 to 40 in good health and CMV-seropositive. Both conserved end residues are part of each CDR3. The order of the fields is D gene, clone size, V gene, J gene, CDR3 DNA, CDR3 protein. The D gene is left open where the match is weak. Some rows mark clone size as missing; the rest say once, few, many or name a class of expanded clone.

d_call: TRBD2
clone_size: NA
v_call: TRBV5-1
j_call: TRBJ2-1
cdr3_nt: TGCGCCAGCAGCTTGAGACTAGCGGGAACCCCCGGGTATAATGAGCAGTTCTTC
cdr3_aa: CASSLRLAGTPGYNEQFF

d_call: TRBD1
clone_size: NA
v_call: TRBV28
j_call: TRBJ1-2
cdr3_nt: TGTGCCAGCAGGCCTTTAGACAGGGTCCTGGATGGCTACACCTTC
cdr3_aa: CASRPLDRVLDGYTF

d_call: TRBD2
clone_size: NA
v_call: TRBV5-6
j_call: TRBJ2-2
cdr3_nt: TGTGCCAGCAGCTTACGGGACTATTATGCCGGGGAGCTGTTTTTT
cdr3_aa: CASSLRDYYAGELFF

d_call: NA
clone_size: NA
v_call: TRBV6-6
j_call: TRBJ2-7
cdr3_nt: TGTGCCAGCAGCCCCGGGCGGGTCTACGAGCAGTACTTC
cdr3_aa: CASSPGRVYEQYF

d_call: TRBD1
clone_size: NA
v_call: TRBV6-9
j_call: TRBJ2-6
cdr3_nt: TGTGCCAGCAGTTACGACAGGGGGATCTCTGGGGCCAACGTCCTGACTTTC
cdr3_aa: CASSYDRGISGANVLTF

d_call: NA
clone_size: NA
v_call: TRBV27
j_call: TRBJ2-7
cdr3_nt: TGTGCCAGCAGTTTATCGGGAGTCCTCCCCTACGAGCAGTACTTC
cdr3_aa: CASSLSGVLPYEQYF

d_call: NA
clone_size: NA
v_call: TRBV4-3
j_call: TRBJ1-2
cdr3_nt: TGCGCCAGCAGCCAAGAGGCCGGGGGGCTATATTATGGCTACACCTTC
cdr3_aa: CASSQEAGGLYYGYTF

d_call: TRBD1
clone_size: few
v_call: TRBV4-1
j_call: TRBJ2-3
cdr3_nt: TGCGCCAGCAGCCAGCCCTCCGGGACAGCTATTAGCACAGATACGCAGTATTTT
cdr3_aa: CASSQPSGTAISTDTQYF

d_call: TRBD2
clone_size: NA
v_call: TRBV5-1
j_call: TRBJ2-3
cdr3_nt: TGCGCCAGCAGCGAAAGGACTAGCGGGGGGGCTGTCGATACGCAGTATTTT
cdr3_aa: CASSERTSGGAVDTQYF

d_call: NA
clone_size: NA
v_call: TRBV18
j_call: TRBJ1-2
cdr3_nt: TGTGCCAGCTCACCACGGGTGTCAGGGTCAGGGGACTATGGCTACACCTTC
cdr3_aa: CASSPRVSGSGDYGYTF

d_call: TRBD1
clone_size: NA
v_call: TRBV11-3
j_call: TRBJ2-2
cdr3_nt: TGTGCCAGCAGCTTCGGACAGGGTAGTTACACCGGGGAGCTGTTTTTT
cdr3_aa: CASSFGQGSYTGELFF

d_call: NA
clone_size: NA
v_call: TRBV30
j_call: TRBJ1-2
cdr3_nt: TGTGCCTGGAGTGTACCAGGCTATGGCTACACCTTC
cdr3_aa: CAWSVPGYGYTF